Below are 20 T cell receptor beta chains sequenced from a single sample in a study of regulatory T cells in long-lasting Graves disease. CDR3-region Arm-PCR and iRepertoire HTBI primers produced the TCR beta libraries. TCRdb fed the multiplex PCR reads into MiXCR, producing one record per CDR3 protein. The table has about 210,000 distinct CDR3 sequences, roughly 18% seen once. The sample's time point: newly diagnosed GD, antithyroid drugs for less than 3 months. With RNA extracted from PBMCs as input, the TCR library was made. These sequences were also reported in another study, on T cells in Graves' hyperthyroidism and ophthalmopathy.

The sample was peripheral blood mononuclear cells (PBMCs), taken at new diagnosis, from a patient treated with antithyroid drugs. The origin of the receptors is a young woman with Graves disease.

This clonotype has ten or more counts. The chain links TRBV20-1 to TRBJ1-2; D possibly corresponds to TRBD1 (6 bases). Germline-derived CDR1 and CDR2 are DFQATT and SNEGSKA (reference sequence). The CDR3 is 14 residues long. With 6 bases removed from V and 4 bases from J, the gap between germline ends came to 18 bases. In nucleotides, the CDR3 is TGCAGTGCCCCACTCAGGACAGAAATCTATGGCTACACCTTC. As protein: CSAPLRTEIYGYTF.

This clonotype was picked up many times. The J gene is TRBJ2-2, the V gene TRBV14, with a possible D match to TRBD1 (7 bases). This CDR3 has 18 residues. Per the germline V gene, CDR1 is SGHDN and CDR2 is FVKESK. V was cut by 1 base and J by 6 bases, with 21 bases left in between. This chain's CDR3 is CASSQGYRRQGGAGELFF. CDR3 coding DNA: TGTGCCAGCAGCCAAGGTTATCGGCGGCAGGGGGGAGCCGGGGAGCTGTTTTTT. Complete variable domain (other parts from reference TRBV14 and TRBJ2-2): EAGVTQFPSHSVIEKGQTVTLRCDPISGHDNLYWYRRVMGKEIKFLLHFVKESKQDESGMPNNRFLAERTGGTYSTLKVQPAELEDSGVYFCASSQGYRRQGGAGELFFGEGSRLTVL.

This clonotype has at least ten counts. The chain has TRBV28 and TRBJ1-6, with 10 bases matching TRBD1. The CDR3 consists of 17 residues. Trimming cost V 5 bases and J 9 bases; bases outside gene matches: 13. Germline V CDR1 and CDR2: MDHEN, SYDVKM. The CDR3 bases are TGTGCCAGCAGTCCGCCTAGACAGGGGGCTCAAGGTTCACCCCTCCACTTT. This gives the protein CASSPPRQGAQGSPLHF.

There are many counts of this clonotype. The gene calls are TRBV6-2 or TRBV6-3 and TRBJ2-2; tentatively, D is TRBD1 (6 bases). The length of the CDR3 is 16 residues. The V gene lost 6 bases and the J gene lost 2 bases, with 16 bases spanning the gap. Germline CDR1 MNHEY, CDR2 SVGEGT. Written as DNA, the CDR3 is TGTGCCAGCAGGATTACCGGGACACGTAACACCGGGGAGCTGTTTTTT. Protein: CASRITGTRNTGELFF.

This clonotype has more than one count but fewer than ten. The rearrangement links TRBV25-1 to TRBJ1-2, with TRBD1 identical over 8 bases. The CDR3 is 16 residues long. The V gene end was trimmed by 4 bases and the J gene end by 4 bases; junction bases not matched to a gene: 11. CDR1 is MGHDK, CDR2 SYGVNS, per germline. Here the CDR3 DNA reads TGTGCCAGCAGTGCCCGGGCCCAGGGGGCCCTCTATGGCTACACCTTC. Amino acids: CASSARAQGALYGYTF.

This clonotype has ten or more counts. The genes are TRBV7-9 and TRBJ1-2, with D perhaps matching TRBD1 (6 bases). Trimming took 3 bases from V and 6 from J, leaving 11 bases between them. This CDR3 has 13 residues. Germline V gene lookup returns CDR1 SEHNR and CDR2 FQNEAQ (reference sequence). CDR3 DNA sequence: TGTGCCAGCAGCTTCCGGGACACGGATGGCTACACCTTC. It is translated as CASSFRDTDGYTF.

The sample holds many counts of this clonotype. The chain combines TRBV4-1 with TRBJ2-7; weak D call: TRBD1 (6 bases). The germline V and J ends were trimmed by 0 bases and 4 bases, with 19 bases remaining between them. Germline V gene sequence: CDR1 MGHRA, CDR2 YSYEKL. This CDR3 has 17 amino acids. Here the CDR3 reads CASSQDFETGNTYEQYF. CDR3 bases: TGCGCCAGCAGCCAAGATTTCGAAACAGGGAACACTTACGAGCAGTACTTC.

This clonotype was counted at least ten times. The chain uses TRBV6-5 and TRBJ2-1; TRBD2 matches 15 bases. There are 16 residues in the CDR3. Looked up from germline, CDR1 is MNHEY and CDR2 is SVGAGI. V shed 3 bases and J 5 bases; nucleotides not matched to a gene: 2. The CDR3 coding sequence is TGTGCCAGCAGTTATAGGACTAGCGGGAGGGACAATGAGCAGTTCTTC. Translation gives CASSYRTSGRDNEQFF.

The rearrangement joins TRBV11-2 to TRBJ2-3; 11 bases are a match to TRBD2. Germline lookup yields CDR1 SGHAT and CDR2 FQNNGV. The CDR3 covers 18 residues. V was pared by 4 bases and J by 2 bases, with 11 bases of the junction left unmatched. The CDR3 here is CASSSGPGLADYTDTQYF. CDR3 bases: TGTGCCAGCAGCTCGGGTCCGGGACTAGCGGACTACACAGATACGCAGTATTTT.

The gene calls are TRBV20-1 and TRBJ2-5; TRBD1 matches at 7 bases. The CDR3 is 15 residues long. Germline assignment: CDR1 DFQATT and CDR2 SNEGSKA (reference sequence). Germline trimming cut 5 bases from V and 1 base from J; bases unmatched to any gene: 10. CDR3 sequence (DNA): TGCAGTGCTGGGGAGTTAAGGGACAGCCAAGAGACCCAGTACTTC. This translates into CSAGELRDSQETQYF.

There are many counts of this clonotype. V gene TRBV20-1 combines with J gene TRBJ2-3, with a weak D call TRBD2 (5 bases). V was pared by 1 base and J by 4 bases, with 9 bases between. The CDR3 runs 13 residues. Germline V gene sequence: CDR1 DFQATT, CDR2 SNEGSKA (reference sequence). The CDR3, as DNA: TGCAGTGCTAGAGTTACCGGGGCAGATACGCAGTATTTT. Translation gives CSARVTGADTQYF.

This clonotype has a count of ten or more. CDR3 in DNA: TGTGCCAGCAGCCAAGACAGGACCACCTCTGGAAACACCATATATTTT. The encoded protein is CASSQDRTTSGNTIYF. The gene calls are TRBV3-1 and TRBJ1-3; D gene uncertain. Trimming pared 0 bases from V and 0 bases from J, leaving 9 bases between. The CDR3 consists of 16 residues. CDR1 LGHDT and CDR2 YNNKEL come from the germline V gene (reference sequence).

This clonotype came up many times. This chain links TRBV28 with TRBJ1-5, with 12 bases lining up with TRBD1. V was pared by 5 bases and J by 0 bases, with 11 bases of the junction left unmatched. The CDR3 totals 19 residues. In germline, CDR1 is MDHEN, CDR2 SYDVKM. The CDR3 nucleotides are TGTGCCAGCAGTACCGGGACAGGGGGCTTGTGGGGTAGCAATCAGCCCCAGCATTTT. Its translation: CASSTGTGGLWGSNQPQHF.

For this clonotype: A read error likely explains this, since a far larger clone differs by one base. The CDR3 DNA follows: TGTGCCAGCAGTATTATGTTAGACCGATTCCGTACAGGCTACGAGCAGTACTTC. It translates to CASSIMLDRFRTGYEQYF. The rearrangement links TRBV28 to TRBJ2-3; a possible D gene is TRBD1 (5 bases). The end of the DNA aligns better with TRBJ2-7, so the J call may be wrong. The germline V gene has CDR1 MDHEN and CDR2 SYDVKM. The CDR3 is 18 residues long.

The table lists this clonotype with a few counts. CDR3 loop: CASSIGQGRNEQFF. In nucleotides, the CDR3 is TGTGCCAGTAGTATAGGACAGGGGAGGAATGAGCAGTTCTTC. The V gene is TRBV19, the J gene TRBJ2-1; 8 bases map to TRBD1. The CDR3 is 14 amino acids. CDR1 is LNHDA and CDR2 is SQIVND in the germline V gene (reference sequence). Germline trimming cut 1 base from V and 7 bases from J; bases unmatched to any gene: 3.

This clonotype was detected many times. The chain is built from TRBV7-9 and TRBJ2-2; TRBD1 matches 7 bases. This CDR3 spans 13 amino acids. Germline lookup yields CDR1 SEHNR and CDR2 FQNEAQ (reference sequence). The trim removed 10 bases at V and 1 base at J, leaving 3 bases unmatched. The CDR3 protein is CAKPGGNTGELFF. CDR3 sequence (DNA): TGTGCCAAACCAGGGGGGAACACCGGGGAGCTGTTTTTT.

This clonotype has a handful of counts. The chain couples TRBV3-1 to TRBJ1-2; D remains ambiguous. The CDR3 contains 13 residues. In germline, CDR1 is LGHDT, CDR2 YNNKEL (reference sequence). V lost 0 bases, J lost 5 bases, and 7 bases lay in between. This CDR3 reads CASSQDLVYGYTF. In DNA form, the CDR3 reads TGTGCCAGCAGCCAAGATCTAGTATATGGCTACACCTTC.

This clonotype was seen repeatedly, ten times or more. The J gene is TRBJ1-5, the V gene TRBV2; 10 nucleotides match TRBD1. After removal of 3 bases from V and 6 bases from J, the junction contained 2 bases not matched to a gene. This CDR3 is built from 14 residues. Germline V lookup: CDR1 SNHLY, CDR2 FYNNEI. The CDR3 DNA sequence: TGTGCCAGCAGTGAGACAGGGGGCACTCAGCCCCAGCATTTT. As protein: CASSETGGTQPQHF. The full variable domain, rest sourced from reference TRBV2 and TRBJ1-5, is EPEVTQTPSHQVTQMGQEVILRCVPISNHLYFYWYRQILGQKVEFLVSFYNNEISEKSEIFDDQFSVERPDGSNFTLKIRSTKLEDSAMYFCASSETGGTQPQHFGDGTRLSIL.

The V call is TRBV28, the J call TRBJ1-1; weak D call: TRBD1 (6 bases). V gave up 6 bases and J gave up 1 base, with 12 bases separating them. Germline V gene sequence: CDR1 MDHEN, CDR2 SYDVKM. CDR3 size: 14 residues. CDR3 sequence (DNA): TGTGCCAGCAGAACGGACAGTGGGAACACTGAAGCTTTCTTT. Amino acids: CASRTDSGNTEAFF.

This clonotype showed up many times. This rearrangement joins TRBV12-3 or TRBV12-4 to TRBJ2-2; 8 nucleotides line up with TRBD1. CDR3 size: 13 residues. V gave up 7 bases and J gave up 4 bases; unmatched junction bases: 2. The CDR3 nucleotides are TGTGCCAGCAACGACAGGGGCACCGGGGAGCTGTTTTTT. Translation: CASNDRGTGELFF.